Listed below are T cell receptor beta chains from one sample, sequenced in a study of blood T cell repertoires in COVID-19. The method was immunoSEQ multiplex PCR; TCRdb's version includes in-frame clones alone and lacks a portion of them. The repertoire holds 85,000 to 100,000 clones, with about 81% as singletons. The sample was peripheral blood. The receptors were sampled from a woman between 55 and 75 years old with acute or convalescent COVID-19. The CDR3 runs from the conserved cysteine through the conserved F or W. A D gene is named only where the DNA matches it firmly. Rows may omit the clone size; those that give it use once, few, many or a size class.

J gene: TRBJ2-3; D gene: NA; V gene: TRBV5-1; clone size: NA; CDR3 DNA: TGCGCCAGCAGTGAACCCGGGGTAGCAGATACGCAGTATTTT; CDR3 protein: CASSEPGVADTQYF
J gene: TRBJ1-5; D gene: NA; V gene: TRBV19; clone size: few; CDR3 DNA: TGTGCCAGTAGTCCACAGGGTAAGGGTCAGCCCCAGCATTTT; CDR3 protein: CASSPQGKGQPQHF
J gene: TRBJ2-1; D gene: NA; V gene: TRBV4-3; clone size: NA; CDR3 DNA: TGCGCCAGCAGCCAAGAATTGCGGGGGCACAATGAGCAGTTCTTC; CDR3 protein: CASSQELRGHNEQFF
J gene: TRBJ1-6; D gene: NA; V gene: TRBV5-1; clone size: NA; CDR3 DNA: TGCGCCAGCAGCTTGCGAGGGTACGGTTCACCCCTCCACTTT; CDR3 protein: CASSLRGYGSPLHF
J gene: TRBJ2-1; D gene: TRBD2; V gene: TRBV7-3; clone size: NA; CDR3 DNA: TGTGCCAGCAGCTTAACGGCTAGCGGGGACTCCTACAATGAGCAGTTCTTC; CDR3 protein: CASSLTASGDSYNEQFF
J gene: TRBJ1-2; D gene: NA; V gene: TRBV7-2; clone size: NA; CDR3 DNA: TGTGCCAGCAGCGCTCAACAGGCTTATGCCTACACCTTC; CDR3 protein: CASSAQQAYAYTF
J gene: TRBJ2-1; D gene: TRBD1; V gene: TRBV7-2; clone size: NA; CDR3 DNA: TGTGCCAGTGACAGGGGCTACAATGAGCAGTTCTTC; CDR3 protein: CASDRGYNEQFF
J gene: TRBJ2-7; D gene: NA; V gene: TRBV3-1/TRBV3-2; clone size: NA; CDR3 DNA: TGTGCCAGCAGCCAAGTTAACGAGCAGTACTTC; CDR3 protein: CASSQVNEQYF
J gene: TRBJ1-5; D gene: NA; V gene: TRBV28; clone size: NA; CDR3 DNA: TGTGCCAGCAGTTTTTCGCTACAGGGCTTAGGTCAGCCCCAGCATTTT; CDR3 protein: CASSFSLQGLGQPQHF
J gene: TRBJ1-2; D gene: NA; V gene: TRBV6-2/TRBV6-3; clone size: NA; CDR3 DNA: TGTGCCAGCAGTTACTCGGAGAGGGCCCCCCTCTATGGCTACACCTTC; CDR3 protein: CASSYSERAPLYGYTF
J gene: TRBJ1-2; D gene: NA; V gene: TRBV11-2; clone size: NA; CDR3 DNA: TGTGCCAGCAGCTTAACTAACAGGCCTTCCCTTAACTATGGCTACACCTTC; CDR3 protein: CASSLTNRPSLNYGYTF
J gene: TRBJ2-7; D gene: NA; V gene: TRBV5-4; clone size: NA; CDR3 DNA: TGTGCCAGCAGCGCGGGGGCTGGGGAGCAGTACTTC; CDR3 protein: CASSAGAGEQYF
J gene: TRBJ2-7; D gene: NA; V gene: TRBV19; clone size: NA; CDR3 DNA: TGTGCCAGTAGTAGCCAGGGAAGCTCCTACGAGCAGTACTTC; CDR3 protein: CASSSQGSSYEQYF
J gene: TRBJ1-2; D gene: TRBD1; V gene: TRBV28; clone size: once; CDR3 DNA: TGTGCCAGCAGTTCAGGGGGCTATGGCTACACCTTC; CDR3 protein: CASSSGGYGYTF
J gene: TRBJ2-1; D gene: TRBD1; V gene: TRBV5-1; clone size: NA; CDR3 DNA: TGCGCCAGCAGCTCAGGACAGGGTCTCTACAATGAGCAGTTCTTC; CDR3 protein: CASSSGQGLYNEQFF
J gene: TRBJ2-3; D gene: NA; V gene: TRBV30; clone size: NA; CDR3 DNA: TGTGCCTGGAGTGTACGACGCCGGGCAGATACGCAGTATTTT; CDR3 protein: CAWSVRRRADTQYF
J gene: TRBJ2-7; D gene: TRBD2; V gene: TRBV4-2; clone size: NA; CDR3 DNA: TGTGCCAGCAGCCAAGACCTACAGAGCGGGGTTCGCACCTACGAGCAGTACTTC; CDR3 protein: CASSQDLQSGVRTYEQYF
J gene: TRBJ1-5; D gene: NA; V gene: TRBV2; clone size: NA; CDR3 DNA: TGTGCCAGCAGGGCGACAGATAATAGCAATCAGCCCCAGCATTTT; CDR3 protein: CASRATDNSNQPQHF
J gene: TRBJ1-3; D gene: TRBD1; V gene: TRBV5-1; clone size: NA; CDR3 DNA: TGCGCCAGCAGCTTCGGGACAGGGGGCCGGCTATCTGGAAACACCATATATTTT; CDR3 protein: CASSFGTGGRLSGNTIYF
J gene: TRBJ1-4; D gene: TRBD1; V gene: TRBV5-1; clone size: NA; CDR3 DNA: TGCGCCAGCAGCTTGGAACAGGGGGCGGGTGAAAAACTGTTTTTT; CDR3 protein: CASSLEQGAGEKLFF
J gene: TRBJ1-5; D gene: NA; V gene: TRBV7-2; clone size: NA; CDR3 DNA: TGTGCCAGCAGCTTTACTTTTGGCAATCAGCCCCAGCATTTT; CDR3 protein: CASSFTFGNQPQHF
J gene: TRBJ1-5; D gene: TRBD1; V gene: TRBV19; clone size: NA; CDR3 DNA: TGTGCCAGCCTCCCCGGGACAGGGGGCGTAGACGGCAATCAGCCCCAGCATTTT; CDR3 protein: CASLPGTGGVDGNQPQHF
J gene: TRBJ1-6; D gene: TRBD1; V gene: TRBV5-1; clone size: NA; CDR3 DNA: TGCGCCAGCAGCTTAACGTGGACAGGCAATAATTCACCCCTCCACTTT; CDR3 protein: CASSLTWTGNNSPLHF
J gene: TRBJ1-5; D gene: TRBD1; V gene: TRBV6-5; clone size: NA; CDR3 DNA: TGTGCCAGCAGCAGGACAGGGGATAATCAGCCCCAGCATTTT; CDR3 protein: CASSRTGDNQPQHF
J gene: TRBJ1-2; D gene: NA; V gene: TRBV28; clone size: NA; CDR3 DNA: TGTGCCAGCAGTCCCCCCGACAGGTTAAGGGATGGCTACACCTTC; CDR3 protein: CASSPPDRLRDGYTF
J gene: TRBJ2-7; D gene: TRBD1; V gene: TRBV6-4; clone size: NA; CDR3 DNA: TGTGCCAGCGGGGGACAGGGCGCTGACGAGCAGTACTTC; CDR3 protein: CASGGQGADEQYF
J gene: TRBJ1-5; D gene: NA; V gene: TRBV19; clone size: few; CDR3 DNA: TGTGCCAGTAGTATAGACTCACGCCGGGAGAATCAGCCCCAGCATTTT; CDR3 protein: CASSIDSRRENQPQHF
J gene: TRBJ2-7; D gene: TRBD2; V gene: TRBV2; clone size: NA; CDR3 DNA: TGTGCCAGCAGTGCTAGCGGGGCGGAGTACTTC; CDR3 protein: CASSASGAEYF
J gene: TRBJ2-7; D gene: NA; V gene: TRBV7-9; clone size: NA; CDR3 DNA: TGTGCCAGCAGCTTACGGTCAGCGGCCTCCTACGAGCAGTACTTC; CDR3 protein: CASSLRSAASYEQYF
J gene: TRBJ1-1; D gene: NA; V gene: TRBV10-3; clone size: NA; CDR3 DNA: TGTGCCATCAGTGGTGGGGCAGGAACGAACACTGAAGCTTTCTTT; CDR3 protein: CAISGGAGTNTEAFF
J gene: TRBJ2-1; D gene: NA; V gene: TRBV2; clone size: NA; CDR3 DNA: TGTGCCAGCAGTGATTTCGGGTATGAGCAGTTCTTC; CDR3 protein: CASSDFGYEQFF
J gene: TRBJ2-5; D gene: NA; V gene: TRBV7-9; clone size: NA; CDR3 DNA: TGTGCCAGCAGCTTAGTAGCTGAGACCCAGTACTTC; CDR3 protein: CASSLVAETQYF
J gene: TRBJ2-2; D gene: TRBD2; V gene: TRBV5-1; clone size: NA; CDR3 DNA: TGCGCCAGCAGTTCCGGGACTAGCGTTTCCGGGGAGCTGTTTTTT; CDR3 protein: CASSSGTSVSGELFF
J gene: TRBJ1-6; D gene: NA; V gene: TRBV30; clone size: NA; CDR3 DNA: TGTGCCTGGAGTTCTAGGAGAAAAGGTTCACCCCTCCACTTT; CDR3 protein: CAWSSRRKGSPLHF
J gene: TRBJ1-5; D gene: TRBD1; V gene: TRBV11-2; clone size: NA; CDR3 DNA: TGTGCCAGCCGGGCCGGGACAGGGAGACAGCCCCAGCATTTT; CDR3 protein: CASRAGTGRQPQHF
J gene: TRBJ1-6; D gene: NA; V gene: TRBV4-3; clone size: NA; CDR3 DNA: TGCGCCAGCAGCCAAGAACGGGGGGGTCATTCACCCCTCCACTTT; CDR3 protein: CASSQERGGHSPLHF
J gene: TRBJ2-3; D gene: TRBD1; V gene: TRBV7-9; clone size: NA; CDR3 DNA: TGTGCCAGCAGCTTCGGACAGGGGACAGATACGCAGTATTTT; CDR3 protein: CASSFGQGTDTQYF
J gene: TRBJ2-2; D gene: NA; V gene: TRBV20-1; clone size: once; CDR3 DNA: TGCAGTGCTAGTGGTCTACTTAACACCGGGGAGCTGTTTTTT; CDR3 protein: CSASGLLNTGELFF
J gene: TRBJ1-3; D gene: NA; V gene: TRBV20-1; clone size: NA; CDR3 DNA: TGCAGTGCTAGTTTTGAGAGCTCTGGAAACACCATATATTTT; CDR3 protein: CSASFESSGNTIYF
J gene: TRBJ2-7; D gene: TRBD2; V gene: TRBV19; clone size: NA; CDR3 DNA: TGTGCCACGTCACAAAGGGCGGGGGTCAACTACGAGCAGTACTTC; CDR3 protein: CATSQRAGVNYEQYF